This T cell receptor (beta chain) was retrieved from a study of blood T cell repertoires in COVID-19 (TCRdb year 2020). About the study as a whole: The collaborator samples originated in the United States, Italy and Spain and spanned the acute and convalescent phases of COVID-19. The prospective study material was composed of cDNA or gDNA derived from T cells, B-cell-depleted T cells, or PBMCs. The dataset comprised deeply sampled blood TCRbeta repertoires from subjects exposed to, actively infected with, or recovered from COVID-19. The repertoires were released in a freely available public database meant as a resource for research on the immune response to SARS-CoV-2. The samples were drawn from two sources: the first 160 participants of the ongoing ImmuneRACE study, and fewer than 1,500 subjects contributed by 6 global collaborators. Nearly every sample came with metadata listing a de-identified subject ID, COVID-19 status, age in years and sex. Where available, HLA class I and class II types were taken from metadata supplied by the sample provider and were not determined by assay-based typing.

Each collaborating institution followed its own protocols to collect whole blood in K2EDTA tubes. For TCRbeta analysis, collaborator samples were shipped as frozen whole blood, as isolated PBMCs, or as DNA extracted from either sample type. The immunoSEQ Assay, a bias-controlled multiplex PCR, was used to amplify TCRbeta CDR3 regions from genomic DNA. In the paper's pipeline: The number of nucleated cells in each sample was estimated by amplification of reference gene primers within the assay. To quantify the absolute abundance of each unique TCRbeta CDR3 rearrangement, sequence reads were collapsed and filtered. For each sample, productive Simpson clonality was calculated as the square root of Simpson's diversity index across productive rearrangements. Sourced from immuneACCESS, this table was stored by TCRdb with only in-frame sequences that have V and J called. A share of the clones is absent; for the studies checked, an unresolved V gene accounts for under half, and the remainder has no known explanation. V and J calls and clone size are those listed in that table; D and trimming were worked out from the DNA. The sample contains 35,000 to 45,000 clones, around 91% of them found a single time. Under 9.5% of the sample is held by the ten biggest clonotypes.

Of note for this clone: The antigen this receptor binds is unknown. No much larger clonotype is one base removed from it; base qualities were not supplied.

Results the study describes overall, beyond this receptor: The quantity of clinical and demographic metadata differed by source and by participant and was supplied without curation.

Material: peripheral blood. This sequence originates from a man aged 45-65 years with active COVID-19.

For the CDR3, the sequence is CASSFSRGSEAFF. The DNA sequence is as follows: TGTGCCAGCAGTTTCTCTCGGGGGAGTGAAGCTTTCTTT. The rearranged segments are TRBV12-3 or TRBV12-4 and TRBJ1-1; the D segment could be TRBD1, given 5 matching bases. The CDR3 starts with the cysteine, ends with the phenylalanine, and has 13 residues. Of the read, only the CDR3 DNA is kept; its 39 bases are in frame from base 1. Trimming at the junction amounts to 3 bases on V and 7 bases on J, and the germline ends lie 12 bases apart.